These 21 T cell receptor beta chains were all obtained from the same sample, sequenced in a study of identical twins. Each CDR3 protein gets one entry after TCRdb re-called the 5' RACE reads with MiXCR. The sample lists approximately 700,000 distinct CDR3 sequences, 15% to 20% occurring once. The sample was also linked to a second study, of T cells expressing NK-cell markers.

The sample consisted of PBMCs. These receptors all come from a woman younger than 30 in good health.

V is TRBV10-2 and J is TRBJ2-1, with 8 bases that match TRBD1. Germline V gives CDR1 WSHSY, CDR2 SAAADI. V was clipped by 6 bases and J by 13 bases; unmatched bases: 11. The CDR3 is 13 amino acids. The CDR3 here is CASSLGQAVGQFF. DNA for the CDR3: TGCGCCAGCAGCCTGGGACAGGCGGTGGGTCAGTTCTTC.

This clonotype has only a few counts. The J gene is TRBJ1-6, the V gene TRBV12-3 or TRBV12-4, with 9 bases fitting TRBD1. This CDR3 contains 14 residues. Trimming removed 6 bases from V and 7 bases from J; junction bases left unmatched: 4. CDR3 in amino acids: CASRPGQGNSPLHF. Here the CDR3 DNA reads TGTGCCAGCAGGCCGGGACAGGGAAATTCACCCCTCCACTTT.

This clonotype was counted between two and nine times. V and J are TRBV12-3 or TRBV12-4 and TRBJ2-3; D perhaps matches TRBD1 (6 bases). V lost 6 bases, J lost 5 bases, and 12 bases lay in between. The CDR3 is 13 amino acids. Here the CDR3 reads CASRKTGLDTQYF. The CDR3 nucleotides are TGTGCCAGCAGGAAAACAGGGTTAGATACGCAGTATTTT.

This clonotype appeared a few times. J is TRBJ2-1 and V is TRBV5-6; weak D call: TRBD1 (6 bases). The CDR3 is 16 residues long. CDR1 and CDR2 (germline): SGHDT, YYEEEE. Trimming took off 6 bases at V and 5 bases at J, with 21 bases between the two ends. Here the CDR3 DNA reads TGTGCCAGCAACACACTGGGGGACATTAGGAACAATGAGCAGTTCTTC. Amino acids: CASNTLGDIRNNEQFF.

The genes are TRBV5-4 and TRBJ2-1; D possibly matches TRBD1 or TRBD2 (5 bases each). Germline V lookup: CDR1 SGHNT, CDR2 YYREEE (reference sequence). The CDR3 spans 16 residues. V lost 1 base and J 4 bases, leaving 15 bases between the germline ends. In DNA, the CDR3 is TGTGCCAGCAGCTTGCCGGGACCCACCTATTACAATGAGCAGTTCTTC. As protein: CASSLPGPTYYNEQFF. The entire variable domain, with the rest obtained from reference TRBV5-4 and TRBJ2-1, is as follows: ETGVTQSPTHLIKTRGQQVTLRCSSQSGHNTVSWYQQALGQGPQFIFQYYREEENGRGNFPPRFSGLQFPNYSSELNVNALELDDSALYLCASSLPGPTYYNEQFFGPGTRLTVL.

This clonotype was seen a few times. CDR3: CASSLNLAGGNEQFF. The CDR3 DNA sequence: TGTGCCAGCAGCTTAAACCTAGCGGGGGGCAATGAGCAGTTCTTC. This sequence joins TRBV7-2 and TRBJ2-1; TRBD2 agrees at 11 bases. This CDR3 has 15 residues. V lost 2 bases and J lost 6; bases outside the gene matches: 3. Germline values: CDR1 SGHTA, CDR2 FQGNSA.

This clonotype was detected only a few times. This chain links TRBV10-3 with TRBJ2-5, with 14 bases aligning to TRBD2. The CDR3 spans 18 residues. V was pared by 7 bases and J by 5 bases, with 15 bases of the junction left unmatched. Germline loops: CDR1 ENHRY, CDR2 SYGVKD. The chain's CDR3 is CAINRPPGLAGVSETQYF. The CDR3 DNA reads TGTGCCATCAATCGACCCCCGGGACTAGCGGGAGTGTCTGAGACCCAGTACTTC.

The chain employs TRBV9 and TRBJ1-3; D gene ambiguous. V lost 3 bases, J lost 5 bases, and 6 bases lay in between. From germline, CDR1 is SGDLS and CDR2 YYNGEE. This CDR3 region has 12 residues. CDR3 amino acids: CASSAVRNTIYF. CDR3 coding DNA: TGTGCCAGCAGCGCGGTTAGAAACACCATATATTTT.

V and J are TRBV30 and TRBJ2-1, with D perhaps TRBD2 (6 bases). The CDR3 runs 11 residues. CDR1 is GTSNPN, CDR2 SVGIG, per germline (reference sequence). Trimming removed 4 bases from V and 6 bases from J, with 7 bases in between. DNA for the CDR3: TGTGCCTGGATAGCGGCCAATGAGCAGTTCTTC. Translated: CAWIAANEQFF. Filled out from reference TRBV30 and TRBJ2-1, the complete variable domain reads SQTIHQWPATLVQPVGSPLSLECTVEGTSNPNLYWYRQAAGRGLQLLFYSVGIGQISSEVPQNLSASRPQDRQFILSSKKLLLSDSGFYLCAWIAANEQFFGPGTRLTVL.

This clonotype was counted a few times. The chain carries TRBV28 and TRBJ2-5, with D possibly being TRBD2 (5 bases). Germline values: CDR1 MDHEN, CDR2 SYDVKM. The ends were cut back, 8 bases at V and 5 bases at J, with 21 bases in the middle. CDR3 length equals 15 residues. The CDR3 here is CASEYERSKWETQYF. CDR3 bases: TGTGCCAGCGAATACGAGCGGTCAAAATGGGAGACCCAGTACTTC.

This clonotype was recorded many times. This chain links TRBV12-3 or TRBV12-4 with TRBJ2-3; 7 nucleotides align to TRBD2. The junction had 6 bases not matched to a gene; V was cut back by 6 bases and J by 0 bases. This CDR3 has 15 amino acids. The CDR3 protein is CASSPRGVSTDTQYF. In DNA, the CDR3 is TGTGCCAGCAGCCCCCGGGGGGTTAGCACAGATACGCAGTATTTT.

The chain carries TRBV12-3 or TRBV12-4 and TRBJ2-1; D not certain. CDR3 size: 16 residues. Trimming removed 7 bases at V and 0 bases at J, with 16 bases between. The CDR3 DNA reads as TGTGCCAGCATGCCCACCGAGTCGGGCTCCTACAATGAGCAGTTCTTC. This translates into CASMPTESGSYNEQFF.

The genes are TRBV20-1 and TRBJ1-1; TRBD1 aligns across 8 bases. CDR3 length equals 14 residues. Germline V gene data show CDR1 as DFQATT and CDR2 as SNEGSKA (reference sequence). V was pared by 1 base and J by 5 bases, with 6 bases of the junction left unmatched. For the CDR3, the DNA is TGCAGTGCTAGAGCCTACAGGGGGGAGACTGAAGCTTTCTTT. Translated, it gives CSARAYRGETEAFF.

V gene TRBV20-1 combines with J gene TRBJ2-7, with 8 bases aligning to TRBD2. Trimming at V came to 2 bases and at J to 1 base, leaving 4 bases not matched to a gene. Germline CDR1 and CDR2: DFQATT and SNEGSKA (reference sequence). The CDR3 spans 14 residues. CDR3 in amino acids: CSARNAGGSYEQYF. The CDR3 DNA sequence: TGCAGTGCTAGAAATGCGGGAGGTTCCTACGAGCAGTACTTC.

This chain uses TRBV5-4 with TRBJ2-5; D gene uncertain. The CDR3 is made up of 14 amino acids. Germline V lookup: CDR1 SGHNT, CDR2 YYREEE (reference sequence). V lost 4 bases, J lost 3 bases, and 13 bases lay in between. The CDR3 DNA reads TGTGCCAGCAGCCCGTCTGCCGGAGAAGAGACCCAGTACTTC. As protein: CASSPSAGEETQYF.

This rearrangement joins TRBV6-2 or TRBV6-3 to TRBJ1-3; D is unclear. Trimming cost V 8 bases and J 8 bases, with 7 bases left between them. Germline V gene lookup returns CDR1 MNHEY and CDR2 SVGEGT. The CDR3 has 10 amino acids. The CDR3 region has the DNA TGTGCCAGCGGAGTATACACCATATATTTT. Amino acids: CASGVYTIYF.

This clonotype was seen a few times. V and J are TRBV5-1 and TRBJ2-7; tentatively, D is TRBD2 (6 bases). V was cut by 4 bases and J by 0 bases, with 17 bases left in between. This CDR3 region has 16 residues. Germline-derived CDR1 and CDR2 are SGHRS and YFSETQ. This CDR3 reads CASSRTGTSSSYEQYF. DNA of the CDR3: TGCGCCAGCAGCAGAACCGGGACTTCTAGCTCCTACGAGCAGTACTTC.

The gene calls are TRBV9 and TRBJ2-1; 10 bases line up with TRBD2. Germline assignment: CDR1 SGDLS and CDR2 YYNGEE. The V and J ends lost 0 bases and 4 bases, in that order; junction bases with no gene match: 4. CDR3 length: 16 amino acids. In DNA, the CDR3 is TGTGCCAGCAGCGTAGGGTTTAGCGGGGGGTACAATGAGCAGTTCTTC. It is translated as CASSVGFSGGYNEQFF.

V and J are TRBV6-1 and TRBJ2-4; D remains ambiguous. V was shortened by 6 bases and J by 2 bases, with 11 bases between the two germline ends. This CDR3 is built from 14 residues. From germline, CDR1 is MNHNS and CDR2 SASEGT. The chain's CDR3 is CASSSRVPKNIQYF. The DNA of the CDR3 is TGTGCCAGCAGCTCCCGGGTCCCCAAAAACATTCAGTACTTC.

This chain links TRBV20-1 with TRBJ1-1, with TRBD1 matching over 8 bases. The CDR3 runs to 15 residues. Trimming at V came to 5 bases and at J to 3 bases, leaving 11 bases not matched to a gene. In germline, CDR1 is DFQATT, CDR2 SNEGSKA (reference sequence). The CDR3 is CSADRQGAKYTEAFF. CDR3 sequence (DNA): TGCAGTGCTGACAGGCAGGGGGCGAAGTACACTGAAGCTTTCTTT.

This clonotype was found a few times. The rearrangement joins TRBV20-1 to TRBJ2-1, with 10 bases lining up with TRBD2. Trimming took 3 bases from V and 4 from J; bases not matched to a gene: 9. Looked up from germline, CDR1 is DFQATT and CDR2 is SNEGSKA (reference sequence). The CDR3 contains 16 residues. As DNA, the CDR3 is TGCAGTGCTAGCGGGAATCTAGCGGGGGATTACAATGAGCAGTTCTTC. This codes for CSASGNLAGDYNEQFF.